Here is one T cell receptor beta chain with its context. The antigen is not known. This record comes from a study of cytomegalovirus exposure and HLA in healthy donors. Study-wide results and caveats: An assumption of roughly uniform sequencing depth across donors underlay the presence/absence analyses. Most TCR sequences were rare, but some public TCRs occurred in many donors. Using a false discovery rate of 0.05, a later analysis showed that roughly 16,000 TCR beta sequences were associated with HLA alleles.

The PCR ran on 60 Vbeta and 13 Jbeta primers. Clones were sequenced by immunoSEQ multiplex PCR, and TCRdb holds only the in-frame ones, with some missing. The data hold some 120,000 clones, with around 69% observed a single time. Germline loops: CDR1 LGHNA, CDR2 YSLEER. Unmatched junction bases numbered 7, after V lost 0 bases and J lost 5 bases. CDR3 length: 16 amino acids. The chain employs TRBV4-3 and TRBJ2-3; TRBD2 matches at 8 bases. The sequencing input was PBMCs. This clonotype was sampled from a woman aged 35 to 49 in good health and CMV-seropositive. The DNA of the CDR3 is TGCGCCAGCAGCCAAGATAGACGGGGGGGCCAAGATACGCAGTATTTT. Residues: CASSQDRRGGQDTQYF.